A single sample gave rise to the 11 T cell receptor beta chains below, sequenced in a study of blood T cell repertoires in COVID-19. Some clones are missing from TCRdb's copy, which holds only in-frame ones; the method was immunoSEQ multiplex PCR. The sample shows over 15,000 clones, 77% of them seen only once. The sample taken for sequencing was peripheral blood. The receptors originated from a man in his 70s with COVID-19, enrolled during active disease.

The chain employs TRBV30 and TRBJ2-1, with 9 bases that match TRBD1. CDR1 is GTSNPN and CDR2 is SVGIG in the germline V gene (reference sequence). The CDR3 is 11 amino acids. V was clipped by 2 bases and J by 13 bases; unmatched bases: 3. CDR3 sequence: CAWSTGQGQFF. Written as DNA, the CDR3 is TGTGCCTGGAGTACGGGACAGGGCCAGTTCTTC.

The CDR3 DNA reads TGTGCCAGCACGCAGGGAAGGTCCTGGGGCTACACCTTC. Its protein product is CASTQGRSWGYTF. This sequence joins TRBV2 and TRBJ1-2; possibly TRBD1 for D (5 bases). Trimming left V 7 bases short and J 8 bases short, with 17 bases between. The CDR3 has 13 residues. CDR1 and CDR2 from the germline V gene are SNHLY and FYNNEI. The whole variable domain, filled in from reference TRBV2 and TRBJ1-2, reads EPEVTQTPSHQVTQMGQEVILRCVPISNHLYFYWYRQILGQKVEFLVSFYNNEISEKSEIFDDQFSVERPDGSNFTLKIRSTKLEDSAMYFCASTQGRSWGYTFGSGTRLTVV.

The chain links TRBV5-1 to TRBJ1-2; the match to TRBD1 covers 10 bases. The J segment lost 4 bases and the V segment lost 4 bases, leaving 7 bases of the junction unmatched. The germline V gene encodes CDR1 SGHRS and CDR2 YFSETQ. The CDR3 spans 15 residues. The CDR3 spells CASSPRTGGLYGYTF. CDR3 coding DNA: TGCGCCAGCAGCCCCCGGACAGGGGGACTCTATGGCTACACCTTC.

V usage is TRBV2 and J usage is TRBJ1-6; D ambiguous. V lost 3 bases to trimming and J lost 15 bases, with 12 bases between them. Germline lookup yields CDR1 SNHLY and CDR2 FYNNEI. The CDR3 is 12 amino acids. In DNA, the CDR3 is TGTGCCAGCAGTGAGCAAGTCGGTCTCCTCCACTTT. Protein: CASSEQVGLLHF. Supplemented by reference TRBV2 and TRBJ1-6, the full variable domain reads EPEVTQTPSHQVTQMGQEVILRCVPISNHLYFYWYRQILGQKVEFLVSFYNNEISEKSEIFDDQFSVERPDGSNFTLKIRSTKLEDSAMYFCASSEQVGLLHFGNGTRLTVT.

This chain joins TRBV10-1 and TRBJ1-2; D not resolved. V was cut by 0 bases and J by 5 bases, with 7 bases left in between. Germline lookup yields CDR1 WNHNN and CDR2 SYGVQD (reference sequence). This CDR3 comprises 13 residues. The CDR3 is CASSESVGYGYTF. DNA of the CDR3: TGCGCCAGCAGTGAGTCTGTCGGGTATGGCTACACCTTC.

The V and J genes are TRBV2 and TRBJ2-3, with D possibly matching TRBD2 (6 bases). V shed 5 bases and J shed 5 bases, with 14 bases lying between them. Germline V CDR1 and CDR2: SNHLY, FYNNEI. The CDR3 loop spans 14 amino acids. The CDR3 here is CASSPGLRLDTQYF. CDR3 DNA: TGTGCCAGCAGTCCGGGACTCCGCCTAGATACGCAGTATTTT.

By share, this clone ranks as medium-sized. V gene TRBV10-3 combines with J gene TRBJ2-3; 10 bases are shared with TRBD2. The J segment lost 4 bases and the V segment lost 6 bases, leaving 7 bases of the junction unmatched. The germline gives CDR1 ENHRY, CDR2 SYGVKD. This CDR3 region has 15 residues. The DNA for the CDR3 is TGTGCCATCAGCTCTTCTAGCGGGAGCGCAGATACGCAGTATTTT. This sequence encodes CAISSSSGSADTQYF.

The chain couples TRBV4-2 to TRBJ1-5; D ambiguous. Germline CDR1 LGHNA, CDR2 YNFKEQ. Trimming took 3 bases from V and 2 from J, leaving 5 bases between them. CDR3 length equals 13 residues. CDR3 DNA: TGTGCCAGCAGCCAGGCGGGCAATCAGCCCCAGCATTTT. Its translation: CASSQAGNQPQHF.

In this sample, this clone turned up once. The rearrangement uses TRBV5-1 and TRBJ1-1; possible D gene TRBD1, 5 bases. Per the germline V gene, CDR1 is SGHRS and CDR2 is YFSETQ. Trimming took 1 base from V and 0 from J, leaving 13 bases between them. The CDR3 length is 16 residues. The CDR3: CASSLRQGRLNTEAFF. DNA for the CDR3: TGCGCCAGCAGCTTGCGTCAGGGAAGGTTGAACACTGAAGCTTTCTTT.

The gene calls are TRBV7-8 and TRBJ1-6; D is unclear. The length of the CDR3 is 14 residues. V lost 6 bases and J lost 6, with 12 bases in between. Germline CDR1 and CDR2: SGHVS and FQNEAQ. CDR3: CASSLGRVNSPLHF. In DNA, the CDR3 is TGTGCCAGCAGTCTGGGCAGAGTTAATTCACCCCTCCACTTT.

The genes are TRBV19 and TRBJ1-2; tentatively, D is TRBD1 (5 bases). V dropped 1 base and J dropped 6 bases, with 15 bases sitting between them. Per the germline V gene, CDR1 is LNHDA and CDR2 is SQIVND (reference sequence). The CDR3 runs to 15 residues. The CDR3 sequence: CASSIARSKQDGYTF. The CDR3, as DNA: TGTGCCAGTAGTATAGCCAGGAGCAAACAGGATGGCTACACCTTC.